These 9 T cell receptor beta chains came from one sample sequenced in a study of blood T cell repertoires in COVID-19. TCRdb keeps only in-frame clones here, not all; method: immunoSEQ multiplex PCR. Of over 55,000 clones in the sample, about 89% were seen once. The sample was peripheral blood. These TCRs come from a man over 45 with active COVID-19.

This chain links TRBV12-3 or TRBV12-4 with TRBJ1-1, with unresolved D. The CDR3 totals 13 residues. V lost 3 bases to trimming and J lost 2 bases, with 7 bases between them. In DNA form, the CDR3 reads TGTGCCAGCAGTTTTGAGGATAACACTGAAGCTTTCTTT. As protein: CASSFEDNTEAFF.

The CDR3 loop reads CASSPPNSPLHF. In DNA form, the CDR3 reads TGTGCCAGCAGCCCCCCAAATTCACCCCTCCACTTT. The gene calls are TRBV12-3 or TRBV12-4 and TRBJ1-6; D unclear. The CDR3 has 12 amino acids. The V gene lost 6 bases and the J gene lost 7 bases, with 7 bases spanning the gap.

The chain uses TRBV5-5 and TRBJ2-7; possibly TRBD1 for D (6 bases). Germline V lookup: CDR1 SGHKS, CDR2 YYEKEE (reference sequence). This CDR3 has 15 residues. V lost 3 bases, J lost 3 bases, and 16 bases lay in between. This CDR3 reads CASSSVIGTLYEQYF. CDR3 nucleotides: TGTGCCAGCAGCTCGGTAATCGGGACACTCTACGAGCAGTACTTC.

This sequence joins TRBV6-5 and TRBJ2-3; 7 bases align to TRBD2. CDR1 MNHEY and CDR2 SVGAGI come from the germline V gene. The CDR3 length is 13 residues. The CDR3 bases are TGTGCACTCGGCACCGGGGGGACAGATACGCAGTATTTT. This sequence encodes CALGTGGTDTQYF.

The V and J genes are TRBV28 and TRBJ1-1; D might be TRBD1 (5 bases). V was clipped by 1 base and J by 4 bases, with 7 bases between them. Per the germline V gene, CDR1 is MDHEN and CDR2 is SYDVKM. The CDR3 is 13 amino acids. For the CDR3, the DNA is TGTGCCAGCAGTTTATCAGGGATCACTGAAGCTTTCTTT. This translates into CASSLSGITEAFF.

The chain combines TRBV6-5 with TRBJ1-2; 11 nucleotides agree with TRBD1. Germline CDR1 and CDR2: MNHEY and SVGAGI. This CDR3 is built from 13 residues. The ends lost 2 bases at V and 7 bases at J; junction bases unmatched: 0. In DNA, the CDR3 is TGTGCCAGCAGTTACGGGACAGGGGGTGGCTACACCTTC. Translation: CASSYGTGGGYTF.

The chain links TRBV30 to TRBJ1-2, with TRBD1 matching 8 bases. Trimming cost V 0 bases and J 7 bases; bases outside gene matches: 10. The CDR3 spans 15 residues. Germline-derived CDR1 and CDR2 are GTSNPN and SVGIG (reference sequence). The CDR3 DNA sequence: TGTGCCTGGAGTGTAGCTTCTCAGGGGGCCGGTGGCTACACCTTC. It translates to CAWSVASQGAGGYTF.

CDR3: CSGKTGPYNEQFF. CDR3 DNA: TGCAGCGGAAAAACAGGGCCTTACAATGAGCAGTTCTTC. This rearrangement joins TRBV29-1 to TRBJ2-1; maybe TRBD1 (6 bases). This CDR3 contains 13 residues. From germline, CDR1 is SQVTM and CDR2 ANQGSEA. Trimming pared 7 bases from V and 4 bases from J, leaving 14 bases between.

The chain uses TRBV5-5 and TRBJ2-3, with D perhaps matching TRBD2 (6 bases). V lost 3 bases to trimming and J lost 1 base, with 9 bases between them. The CDR3 is 14 amino acids. Germline V CDR1 and CDR2: SGHKS, YYEKEE (reference sequence). This CDR3 reads CASSSRRGTDTQYF. DNA for the CDR3: TGTGCCAGCAGCTCCCGGAGGGGCACAGATACGCAGTATTTT. Combining the CDR3 with reference TRBV5-5 and TRBJ2-3 gives the whole variable domain DAGVTQSPTHLIKTRGQQVTLRCSPISGHKSVSWYQQVLGQGPQFIFQYYEKEERGRGNFPDRFSARQFPNYSSELNVNALLLGDSALYLCASSSRRGTDTQYFGPGTRLTVL.